This TCR beta chain appears in the sequencing data of a study of spatial heterogeneity in lung cancer. The wider study: In the raw reads, each unique TCR and UMI combination was present more than ten times on average.

Time point given: sample taken at primary tumor resection. Unsorted whole RNA samples from tumor, nontumor lung or frozen PBMC were sequenced. Patients with untreated early-stage non-small cell lung cancer, numbering 72, were the donors. TCR cDNA molecules were tagged individually, and each one carried a unique molecular identifier. MiXCR, applied by TCRdb to the 5' RACE reads, yields one record per CDR3 protein. The profile shows about 13,000 distinct CDR3 sequences, 3% to 5% of them singletons. This clonotype has at least ten counts. The antigen is not known. In a library made to pick up alpha chains, this beta chain is a stray read with a size that means little. Study conclusions and caveats: Circulating ubiquitous expanded tumor TCRs were observed more frequently at resection than at follow-up.

The CDR3 sequence is 15 residues long. In germline, CDR1 is MDHEN, CDR2 SYDVKM. V lost 7 bases, J lost 7 bases, and 10 bases stayed unmatched. The chain carries TRBV28 and TRBJ2-7, with 13 positions matching TRBD2. This clonotype was sampled from a male donor with early-stage non-small cell lung cancer. The sequenced sample was PBMCs, obtained at surgery. The CDR3 DNA reads TGTGCCAGCACCTCCCGCGGACTAGCGGGAGTTGAGCAGTACTTC. The encoded protein is CASTSRGLAGVEQYF.